Shown below are 24 T cell receptor beta chains from a single sample sequenced in a study of shared T cell receptors in the human thymus. Using immunoSEQ multiplex PCR, the repertoire was profiled, and TCRdb retains in-frame clones only, with some absent. The sample records roughly 660,000 clones, 88% being singletons. This sample was shared with a second study, whose subject was human thymus T cells.

Material for sequencing was thymocytes. The source of these receptors is a boy less than two years old with a congenital heart defect.

This rearrangement joins TRBV10-3 to TRBJ1-1; weak D call: TRBD1 (5 bases). V was trimmed by 10 bases and J by 1 base, leaving 13 bases between them. This CDR3 has 13 residues. In germline, CDR1 is ENHRY, CDR2 SYGVKD. DNA for the CDR3: TGTGCCAACGCTCAGGGCGGGAACACTGAAGCTTTCTTT. It specifies CANAQGGNTEAFF.

The chain recombines TRBV29-1 with TRBJ2-1; the match to TRBD2 covers 8 bases. V shed 5 bases and J 3 bases; nucleotides not matched to a gene: 15. Germline V gene lookup returns CDR1 SQVTM and CDR2 ANQGSEA. The CDR3 spans 17 residues. CDR3 sequence reads: CSVNVIKAGGNYNEQFF. Here the CDR3 DNA reads TGCAGCGTTAACGTCATCAAGGCGGGAGGAAACTACAATGAGCAGTTCTTC.

The CDR3 DNA reads TGTGCCAGCTCACCACCGCGACCCAGGTTCCTAGAGACCCAGTACTTC. It specifies CASSPPRPRFLETQYF. V and J are TRBV18 and TRBJ2-5, with D unclear. This CDR3 spans 16 amino acids. Germline values: CDR1 KGHSH, CDR2 LQKENI. The V end was cut by 0 bases, the J end by 4 bases, with 15 bases between.

In DNA form, the CDR3 reads TGTGCCAGCAGTTACTCGACCGGGAAGCAAGAGACCCAGTACTTC. This codes for CASSYSTGKQETQYF. This chain joins TRBV6-5 and TRBJ2-5; D is possibly TRBD2 (5 bases). Germline V CDR1 and CDR2: MNHEY, SVGAGI. V shed 0 bases and J shed 2 bases, with 10 bases lying between them. The CDR3 sequence is 15 residues long.

This chain connects TRBV27 to TRBJ2-3, with 7 bases aligning to TRBD1. The CDR3 is 19 amino acids. Germline trimming cut 5 bases from V and 0 bases from J; bases unmatched to any gene: 17. Germline CDR1 and CDR2: MNHEY and SMNVEV (reference sequence). As DNA, the CDR3 is TGTGCCAGCAGTCTTAAAGCCCATCGACAGGGCCCCAGCACAGATACGCAGTATTTT. Protein sequence: CASSLKAHRQGPSTDTQYF.

The rearrangement links TRBV4-2 to TRBJ2-1; D gene ambiguous. Germline V gene sequence: CDR1 LGHNA, CDR2 YNFKEQ. The CDR3 totals 14 residues. The V end lost 0 bases, the J end lost 8 bases, and 11 bases lay between the germline ends. The CDR3 loop reads CASSQDVSRDEQFF. DNA for the CDR3: TGTGCCAGCAGCCAAGATGTTAGCCGCGATGAGCAGTTCTTC.

The rearrangement links TRBV9 to TRBJ2-7; TRBD2 aligns across 7 bases. Germline V gene sequence: CDR1 SGDLS, CDR2 YYNGEE. The CDR3 is 15 residues long. J gave up 0 bases and V 2 bases, and 5 bases lay outside the gene matches. The CDR3 here is CASSVGSGDSYEQYF. The CDR3 DNA is TGTGCCAGCAGCGTCGGGAGCGGGGACTCCTACGAGCAGTACTTC.

The J gene is TRBJ1-3, the V gene TRBV30; no firm D call. Per the germline V gene, CDR1 is GTSNPN and CDR2 is SVGIG (reference sequence). V was cut by 2 bases and J by 0 bases, with 8 bases left in between. CDR3 length: 14 amino acids. The DNA for the CDR3 is TGTGCCTGGAGTTGGGCTTACTCTGGAAACACCATATATTTT. This gives the protein CAWSWAYSGNTIYF. Complete variable domain (other parts from reference TRBV30 and TRBJ1-3): SQTIHQWPATLVQPVGSPLSLECTVEGTSNPNLYWYRQAAGRGLQLLFYSVGIGQISSEVPQNLSASRPQDRQFILSSKKLLLSDSGFYLCAWSWAYSGNTIYFGEGSWLTVV.

The chain combines TRBV4-2 with TRBJ2-7, with 8 bases fitting TRBD2. The V segment lost 1 base and the J segment 4 bases; nucleotides outside the gene matches: 6. Germline V gene sequence: CDR1 LGHNA, CDR2 YNFKEQ. The CDR3 covers 15 residues. The CDR3 sequence: CASSQGRTSKYEQYF. The CDR3 coding sequence is TGTGCCAGCAGCCAAGGGCGGACTAGCAAGTACGAGCAGTACTTC.

This chain links TRBV25-1 with TRBJ2-7, with TRBD2 matching 8 bases. Trimming at V came to 1 base and at J to 1 base, leaving 9 bases not matched to a gene. The CDR3 is 17 amino acids. The germline CDR1 and CDR2 sequences are MGHDK and SYGVNS. As DNA, the CDR3 is TGTGCCAGCAGTGAATCCCCCCCGGGGGGGCGTTCCTACGAGCAGTACTTC. Translation: CASSESPPGGRSYEQYF.

Here the CDR3 DNA reads TGTGCCCGGCGTGGGGACACTCGTGAAAAACTGTTTTTT. Amino acids: CARRGDTREKLFF. The chain couples TRBV6-4 to TRBJ1-4, with TRBD1 as a possible D gene (6 bases). The germline gives CDR1 MRHNA, CDR2 SNTAGT. Trimming stripped 11 bases from V and 7 bases from J, with 17 bases between. The CDR3 totals 13 residues.

The CDR3 is CASSQDRGQGANEKLFF. In DNA, the CDR3 is TGCGCCAGCAGCCAAGACAGGGGACAGGGGGCTAATGAAAAACTGTTTTTT. This chain links TRBV4-3 with TRBJ1-4, with TRBD1 matching over 11 bases. This CDR3 region has 17 residues. Trimming took 0 bases from V and 3 from J; bases not matched to a gene: 3. Germline values: CDR1 LGHNA, CDR2 YSLEER.

The chain joins TRBV1 to TRBJ2-1; the listed D gene, TRBD2, was not tested against the DNA. TRBV1 corresponds to a pseudogene. The CDR3 is 17 residues long. The CDR3 region is CTSSQATGESSYNGQFF. For the CDR3, the DNA is TGCACCAGCAGCCAAGCAACGGGAGAGAGCTCCTACAATGGGCAGTTCTTC.

The rearrangement uses TRBV4-1 and TRBJ1-5; D gene unclear. V was pared by 0 bases and J by 6 bases, with 18 bases between. The CDR3 totals 17 residues. Germline loops: CDR1 MGHRA, CDR2 YSYEKL. The CDR3 sequence: CASSQEGPGFQPQPQHF. For the CDR3, the DNA is TGCGCCAGCAGCCAAGAGGGCCCCGGTTTCCAACCTCAGCCCCAGCATTTT.

This chain links TRBV5-4 with TRBJ2-1; D is perhaps TRBD2 (6 bases). Germline CDR1 SGHNT, CDR2 YYREEE (reference sequence). The CDR3 runs 16 residues. The V end was cut by 0 bases, the J end by 9 bases, with 19 bases between. Written as DNA, the CDR3 is TGTGCCAGCAGCTTGGCGTGGAGGGGAGGTGGGAGTGAGCAGTTCTTC. This translates into CASSLAWRGGGSEQFF.

The chain uses TRBV27 and TRBJ2-3; no definite D call. Trimming took 3 bases from V and 4 from J, leaving 14 bases between them. This CDR3 has 15 residues. Germline CDR1 is MNHEY and CDR2 is SMNVEV (reference sequence). The CDR3 DNA is TGTGCCAGCAGTTTTGGGCCTGCCCGCGCAGATACGCAGTATTTT. This sequence encodes CASSFGPARADTQYF.

V gene TRBV10-1 combines with J gene TRBJ1-2; 8 bases align to TRBD1. Germline V gives CDR1 WNHNN, CDR2 SYGVQD (reference sequence). The ends lost 6 bases at V and 4 bases at J; junction bases unmatched: 13. CDR3 size: 16 residues. The CDR3 nucleotides are TGCGCCAGCAGGCTACTACGACAGGGGAGGGTCTATGGCTACACCTTC. Protein sequence: CASRLLRQGRVYGYTF.

This chain uses TRBV7-2 with TRBJ2-1; possible D gene TRBD1, 5 bases. Germline assignment: CDR1 SGHTA and CDR2 FQGNSA. V gave up 5 bases and J gave up 8 bases, with 16 bases separating them. There are 14 residues in the CDR3. CDR3 sequence reads: CASSQWGSADEQFF. As DNA, the CDR3 is TGTGCCAGCAGCCAATGGGGCAGCGCCGATGAGCAGTTCTTC.

The genes are TRBV6-1 and TRBJ2-5; D may be TRBD2 (5 bases). Trimming removed 0 bases from V and 2 bases from J, with 16 bases in between. The CDR3 is 17 amino acids. CDR1 is MNHNS, CDR2 SASEGT, per germline. The CDR3 DNA follows: TGTGCCAGCAGTGAAGCCTGGTGGGAGAATCCACAAGAGACCCAGTACTTC. Protein product: CASSEAWWENPQETQYF.

The chain couples TRBV28 to TRBJ1-1; TRBD1 is a possible D gene (5 bases). The CDR3 runs to 16 residues. In germline, CDR1 is MDHEN, CDR2 SYDVKM. Trimming took off 4 bases at V and 6 bases at J, with 21 bases between the two ends. Here the CDR3 DNA reads TGTGCCAGCAGTTGGGGGGGTTCCCCGGGGGGGGCTGAAGCTTTCTTT. Its translation is CASSWGGSPGGAEAFF.

V gene TRBV29-1 combines with J gene TRBJ2-3, with D maybe TRBD2 (6 bases). This CDR3 has 14 amino acids. V lost 0 bases to trimming and J lost 4 bases, with 11 bases between them. Germline V gene sequence: CDR1 SQVTM, CDR2 ANQGSEA. In nucleotides, the CDR3 is TGCAGCGTTGAAGACCTAGGCGGGGCAGATACGCAGTATTTT. Its protein product is CSVEDLGGADTQYF.

This clone has more than one count but fewer than ten. The V gene is TRBV13, the J gene TRBJ2-1, with D perhaps matching TRBD1 (5 bases). V was cut by 4 bases and J by 3 bases, with 10 bases left in between. This CDR3 contains 14 residues. Per germline, CDR1 PRHDT and CDR2 FYEKMQ (reference sequence). As DNA, the CDR3 is TGTGCCAGCAGCTGTAGCCAGGGCTACAATGAGCAGTTCTTC. This translates into CASSCSQGYNEQFF. Full variable domain (outside the CDR3, taken from reference TRBV13 and TRBJ2-1): AAGVIQSPRHLIKEKRETATLKCYPIPRHDTVYWYQQGPGQDPQFLISFYEKMQSDKGSIPDRFSAQQFSDYHSELNMSSLELGDSALYFCASSCSQGYNEQFFGPGTRLTVL.

The chain links TRBV6-1 to TRBJ1-5; 9 nucleotides align to TRBD1. The CDR3 has 18 amino acids. Germline CDR1 and CDR2: MNHNS and SASEGT. The ends lost 5 bases at V and 3 bases at J; junction bases unmatched: 14. The CDR3 is CASSQVPGTGSSNQPQHF. CDR3 in DNA: TGTGCCAGCAGTCAAGTTCCCGGGACAGGGTCGTCCAATCAGCCCCAGCATTTT.

This sequence joins TRBV25-1 and TRBJ2-5; TRBD1 matches 10 bases. Germline-derived CDR1 and CDR2 are MGHDK and SYGVNS. This CDR3 spans 17 amino acids. The junction had 9 bases not matched to a gene; V was cut back by 4 bases and J by 1 base. CDR3 in DNA: TGTGCCAGCAGTGCCCGGACAGGGGGTCACACCCAAGAGACCCAGTACTTC. It translates to CASSARTGGHTQETQYF.